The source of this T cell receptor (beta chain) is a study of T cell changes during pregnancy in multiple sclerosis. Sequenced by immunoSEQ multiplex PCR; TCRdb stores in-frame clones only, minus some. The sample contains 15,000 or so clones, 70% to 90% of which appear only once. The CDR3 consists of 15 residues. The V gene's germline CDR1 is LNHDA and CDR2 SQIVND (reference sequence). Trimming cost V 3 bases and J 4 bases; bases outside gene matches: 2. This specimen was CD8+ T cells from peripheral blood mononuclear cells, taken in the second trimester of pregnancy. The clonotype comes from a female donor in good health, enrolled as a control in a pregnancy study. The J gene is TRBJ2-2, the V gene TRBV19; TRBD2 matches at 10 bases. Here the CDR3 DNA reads TGTGCCAGTAGTATTTGGACTAGCGGCACCGGGGAGCTGTTTTTT. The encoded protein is CASSIWTSGTGELFF.